This T cell receptor beta chain is from a study of OX40 agonist ivuxolimab in advanced cancers. Study results and caveats: CD8+ T cells showed, on average, more clonal expansion than CD4+ cells.

Here immunoSEQ multiplex PCR was the method, and the copy in TCRdb shows in-frame clones only, minus some. The data contain approximately 89,000 clones, roughly 91% of them singletons. CDR1 and CDR2 from the germline V gene are MGHDK and SYGVNS. The V gene lost 2 bases and the J gene lost 4 bases, with 8 bases spanning the gap. The CDR3 is made up of 13 amino acids. As for this clone: As yet, its antigen is unknown.

The sequence was collected from an adult with an advanced solid tumor such as melanoma, head and neck, liver or kidney cancer. Sequencing used CD4+ or CD8+ T cells sorted from blood, obtained in a trial of the OX40 agonist ivuxolimab. The rearrangement joins TRBV25-1 to TRBJ1-2, with unresolved D. The CDR3 nucleotides read TGTGCCAGCAGTGAAAACAACCTCTATGGCTACACCTTC. Translation gives CASSENNLYGYTF.